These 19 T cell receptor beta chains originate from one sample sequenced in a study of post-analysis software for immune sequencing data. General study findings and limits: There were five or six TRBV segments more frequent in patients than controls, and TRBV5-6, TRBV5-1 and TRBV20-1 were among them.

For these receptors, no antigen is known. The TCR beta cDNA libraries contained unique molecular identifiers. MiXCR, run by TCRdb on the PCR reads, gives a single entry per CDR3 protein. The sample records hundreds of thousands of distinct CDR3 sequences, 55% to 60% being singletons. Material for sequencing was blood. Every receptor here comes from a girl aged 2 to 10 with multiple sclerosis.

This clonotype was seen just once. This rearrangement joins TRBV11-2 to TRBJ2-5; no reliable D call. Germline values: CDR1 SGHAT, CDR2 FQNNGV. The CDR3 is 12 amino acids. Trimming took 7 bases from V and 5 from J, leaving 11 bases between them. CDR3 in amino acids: CASTKGAETQYF. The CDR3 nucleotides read TGTGCCAGCACCAAGGGTGCGGAGACCCAGTACTTC.

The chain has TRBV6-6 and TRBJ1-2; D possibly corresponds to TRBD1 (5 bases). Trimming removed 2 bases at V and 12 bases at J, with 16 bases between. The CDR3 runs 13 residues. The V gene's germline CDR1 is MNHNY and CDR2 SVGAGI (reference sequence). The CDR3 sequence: CASSYRGGLNNTF. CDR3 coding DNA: TGTGCCAGCAGTTACAGGGGAGGCTTGAACAACACCTTC.

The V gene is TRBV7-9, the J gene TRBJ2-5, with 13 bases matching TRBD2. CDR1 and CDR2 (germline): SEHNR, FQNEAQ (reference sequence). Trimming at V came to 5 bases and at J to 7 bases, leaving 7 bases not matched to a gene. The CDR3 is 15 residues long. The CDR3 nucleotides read TGTGCCAGCAGCAGGACTAGCGGGAGAATTTTGACCCAGTACTTC. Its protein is CASSRTSGRILTQYF. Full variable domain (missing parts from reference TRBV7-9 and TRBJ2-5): DTGVSQNPRHKITKRGQNVTFRCDPISEHNRLYWYRQTLGQGPEFLTYFQNEAQLEKSRLLSDRFSAERPKGSFSTLEIQRTEQGDSAMYLCASSRTSGRILTQYFGPGTRLLVL.

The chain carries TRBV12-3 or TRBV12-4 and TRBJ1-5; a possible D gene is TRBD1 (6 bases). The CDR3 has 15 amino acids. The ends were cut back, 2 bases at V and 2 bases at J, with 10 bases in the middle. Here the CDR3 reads CASSLRGAGNQPQHF. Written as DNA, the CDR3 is TGTGCCAGCAGTTTAAGGGGGGCGGGCAATCAGCCCCAGCATTTT.

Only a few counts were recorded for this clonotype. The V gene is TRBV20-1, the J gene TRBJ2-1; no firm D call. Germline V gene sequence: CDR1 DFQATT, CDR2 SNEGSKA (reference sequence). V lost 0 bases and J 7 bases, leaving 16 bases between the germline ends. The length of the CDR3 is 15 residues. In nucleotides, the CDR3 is TGCAGTGCTAGAGATAGTAAGATTTGGTCAAATGAGCAGTTCTTC. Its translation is CSARDSKIWSNEQFF.

The CDR3 DNA is TGTGCCAGCAGCTTTCGGGGAGCTGGGGCCAACGTCCTGACTTTC. Translating gives CASSFRGAGANVLTF. The chain couples TRBV5-6 to TRBJ2-6, with TRBD2 as a possible D gene (5 bases). Germline V gives CDR1 SGHDT, CDR2 YYEEEE. CDR3 length: 15 amino acids. Trimming stripped 2 bases from V and 2 bases from J, with 8 bases between.

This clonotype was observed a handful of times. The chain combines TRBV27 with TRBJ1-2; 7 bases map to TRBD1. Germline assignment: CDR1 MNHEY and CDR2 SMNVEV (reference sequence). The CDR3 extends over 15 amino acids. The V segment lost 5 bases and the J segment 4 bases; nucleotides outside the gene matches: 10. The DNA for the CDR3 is TGTGCCAGCAGTCCCGTGGGGACAGCCCTCTATGGCTACACCTTC. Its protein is CASSPVGTALYGYTF.

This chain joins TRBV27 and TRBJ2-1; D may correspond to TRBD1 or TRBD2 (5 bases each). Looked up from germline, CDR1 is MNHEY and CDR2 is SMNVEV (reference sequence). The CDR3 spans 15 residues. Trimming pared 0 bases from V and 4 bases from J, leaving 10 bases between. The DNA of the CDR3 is TGTGCCAGCAGTTTATCGGGGGAGCCTTACAATGAGCAGTTCTTC. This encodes CASSLSGEPYNEQFF.

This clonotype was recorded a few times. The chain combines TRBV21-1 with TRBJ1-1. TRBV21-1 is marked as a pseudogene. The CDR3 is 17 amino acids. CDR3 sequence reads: CASSLIGPPCGDTEAFF. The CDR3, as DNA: TGTGCCAGCAGTCTTATAGGGCCTCCCTGCGGTGACACTGAAGCTTTCTTT.

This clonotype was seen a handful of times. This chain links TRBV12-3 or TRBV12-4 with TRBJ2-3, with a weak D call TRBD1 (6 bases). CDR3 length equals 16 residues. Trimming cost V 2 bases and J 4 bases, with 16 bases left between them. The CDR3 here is CASSLIGQGIADTQYF. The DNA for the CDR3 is TGTGCCAGCAGTTTAATTGGGCAGGGGATTGCAGATACGCAGTATTTT.

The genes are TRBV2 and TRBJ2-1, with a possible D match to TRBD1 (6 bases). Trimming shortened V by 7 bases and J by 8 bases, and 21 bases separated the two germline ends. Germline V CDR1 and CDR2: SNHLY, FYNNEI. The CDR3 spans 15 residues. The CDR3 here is CASTTKGHLGDEQFF. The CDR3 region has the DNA TGTGCCAGCACCACTAAGGGACACCTAGGAGATGAGCAGTTCTTC.

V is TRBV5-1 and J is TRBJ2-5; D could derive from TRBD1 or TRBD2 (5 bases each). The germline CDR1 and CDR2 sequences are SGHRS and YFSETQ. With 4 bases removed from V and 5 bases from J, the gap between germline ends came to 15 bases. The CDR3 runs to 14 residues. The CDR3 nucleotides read TGCGCCAGCAGCCCAGTGACCTGGGGGGAGACCCAGTACTTC. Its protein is CASSPVTWGETQYF.

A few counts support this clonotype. In nucleotides, the CDR3 is TGTGCCAGCAGGGGGGGCGGGAGTAATGAGCAGTTCTTC. Residues: CASRGGGSNEQFF. The chain links TRBV27 to TRBJ2-1, with a tentative D call TRBD2 (7 bases). Trimming removed 6 bases at V and 7 bases at J, with 13 bases between. This CDR3 region has 13 residues. CDR1 is MNHEY and CDR2 is SMNVEV in the germline V gene (reference sequence).

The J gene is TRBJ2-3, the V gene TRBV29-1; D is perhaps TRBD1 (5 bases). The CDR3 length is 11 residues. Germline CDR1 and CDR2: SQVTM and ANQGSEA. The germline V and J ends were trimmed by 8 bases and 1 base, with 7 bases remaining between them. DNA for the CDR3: TGCAGCCTACAGGGCACAGATACGCAGTATTTT. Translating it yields CSLQGTDTQYF.

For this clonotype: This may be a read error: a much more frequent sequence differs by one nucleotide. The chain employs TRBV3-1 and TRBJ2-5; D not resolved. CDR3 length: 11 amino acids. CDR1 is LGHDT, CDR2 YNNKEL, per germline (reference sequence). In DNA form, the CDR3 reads TGTGCCAGCAGCCAAGCAGAGACCCGGTACTTC. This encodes CASSQAETRYF.

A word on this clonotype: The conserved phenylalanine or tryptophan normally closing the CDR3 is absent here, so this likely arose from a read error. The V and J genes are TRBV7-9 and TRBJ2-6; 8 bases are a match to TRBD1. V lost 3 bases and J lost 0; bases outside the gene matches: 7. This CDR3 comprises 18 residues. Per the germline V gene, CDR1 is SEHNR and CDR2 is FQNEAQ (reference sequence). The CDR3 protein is CASSLPTGALSGANVLTL. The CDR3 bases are TGTGCCAGCAGCTTGCCGACAGGGGCCCTCTCTGGGGCCAACGTCCTGACTCTC.

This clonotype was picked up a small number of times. The CDR3 loop reads CASSSGYNEKLFF. In DNA, the CDR3 is TGTGCCAGCAGCTCGGGTTATAATGAAAAACTGTTTTTT. The chain links TRBV7-9 to TRBJ1-4, with D unclear. Germline loops: CDR1 SEHNR, CDR2 FQNEAQ (reference sequence). CDR3 length: 13 residues. V was trimmed by 4 bases and J by 4 bases, leaving 7 bases between them.

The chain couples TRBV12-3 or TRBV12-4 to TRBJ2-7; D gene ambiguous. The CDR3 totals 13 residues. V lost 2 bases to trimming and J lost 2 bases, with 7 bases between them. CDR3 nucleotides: TGTGCCAGCAGTTTATCGATACCCTACGAGCAGTACTTC. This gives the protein CASSLSIPYEQYF.

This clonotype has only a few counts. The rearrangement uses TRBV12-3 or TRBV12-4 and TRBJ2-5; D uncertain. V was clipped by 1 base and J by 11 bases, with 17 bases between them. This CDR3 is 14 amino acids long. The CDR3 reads CASSLGTAAPEQYF. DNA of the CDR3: TGTGCCAGCAGTTTAGGCACGGCCGCTCCGGAGCAGTACTTC.